Included here is one T cell receptor beta chain sequence, with context. Its antigen is as yet unknown. The data originate from a study of T-cell memory formation after mild COVID-19. The wider study: TCR clusters mostly belonged to single donors.

Study-level points and caveats: Second-wave clones that peaked on day 37 lacked confirmed SARS-CoV-2 specificity. Whereas later expanders leaned CD4+, clones contracting day 15 to 85 showed a balanced CD4/CD8 makeup.

Each CDR3 protein is one row after TCRdb ran MiXCR on the 5' RACE reads. The data show a few hundred thousand distinct CDR3 sequences, over 15% seen once. The CDR3 covers 13 residues. V lost 4 bases and J lost 5, with 11 bases in between. Germline V lookup: CDR1 SGHTA, CDR2 FQGNSA. The chain carries TRBV7-2 and TRBJ1-2, with D perhaps matching TRBD1 (6 bases). The sequence was obtained from a man between 18 and 29 years old who had mild COVID-19 (a few samples of this study predate the infection). Cell type and time point are not known. What was sequenced was PBMCs or a T cell subset sorted from them (not recorded which). The CDR3 region is CASSSLQGYGYTF. The CDR3 DNA reads as TGTGCCAGCAGCTCCCTACAGGGATATGGCTACACCTTC.